Each of the 8 T cell receptor beta chains below was sequenced from the same sample in a study of technical replicates of blood from several donors. Libraries were prepared by immunoSEQ multiplex PCR; TCRdb keeps only in-frame clonotypes and omits some of them. Here the sample spans about 73,000 clones, over 90% being singletons. Input material: PBMCs. The receptors stem from a human donor in good health. Some clones in this sample may be carry-over from other donors' samples.

The chain carries TRBV5-1 and TRBJ2-3, with TRBD2 matching over 14 bases. The CDR3 extends over 16 amino acids. V dropped 5 bases and J dropped 6; count of bases not matched to a gene: 8. Per germline, CDR1 SGHRS and CDR2 YFSETQ. The CDR3 DNA is TGCGCCAGCAGTTGGGGACTAGCGGGGGTGCAGGATACGCAGTATTTT. Protein: CASSWGLAGVQDTQYF.

The chain employs TRBV29-1 and TRBJ1-2, with D uncertain. Between the trimmed V and J ends, which lost 7 bases and 2 bases, there was a span of 8 bases. The CDR3 consists of 11 residues. CDR1 and CDR2 (germline): SQVTM, ANQGSEA. This CDR3 reads CSATENYGYTF. The CDR3 DNA sequence: TGCAGCGCAACAGAGAACTATGGCTACACCTTC. Using reference TRBV29-1 and TRBJ1-2 for the parts outside the CDR3, the full variable domain is SAVISQKPSRDICQRGTSLTIQCQVDSQVTMMFWYRQQPGQSLTLIATANQGSEATYESGFVIDKFPISRPNLTFSTLTVSNMSPEDSSIYLCSATENYGYTFGSGTRLTVV.

The gene calls are TRBV7-9 and TRBJ1-3; D not resolved. Germline V gene sequence: CDR1 SEHNR, CDR2 FQNEAQ (reference sequence). V dropped 2 bases and J dropped 2 bases, with 10 bases sitting between them. The CDR3 has 15 amino acids. This CDR3 is CASSLITGPGNTIYF. The CDR3 region has the DNA TGTGCCAGCAGCTTAATTACGGGTCCTGGAAACACCATATATTTT.

V is TRBV4-1 and J is TRBJ2-1; a possible D gene is TRBD2 (6 bases). The CDR3 extends over 14 amino acids. Germline assignment: CDR1 MGHRA and CDR2 YSYEKL. V dropped 5 bases and J dropped 8 bases, with 16 bases sitting between them. This CDR3 reads CASSLASAGDEQFF. For the CDR3, the DNA is TGCGCCAGCAGCTTGGCTAGCGCTGGGGATGAGCAGTTCTTC.

The V call is TRBV27, the J call TRBJ1-2; TRBD1 is a possible D gene (5 bases). CDR1 and CDR2 (germline): MNHEY, SMNVEV (reference sequence). The germline V and J ends were trimmed by 4 bases and 0 bases, with 6 bases remaining between them. The CDR3 sequence is 13 residues long. CDR3 region: CASSWGANYGYTF. DNA of the CDR3: TGTGCCAGCAGTTGGGGGGCTAACTATGGCTACACCTTC.

The chain links TRBV6-5 to TRBJ2-7; D possibly corresponds to TRBD1 (5 bases). V dropped 8 bases and J dropped 1 base, with 9 bases sitting between them. The length of the CDR3 is 12 residues. In germline, CDR1 is MNHEY, CDR2 SVGAGI. Here the CDR3 reads CASGDRSYEQYF. The CDR3 region has the DNA TGTGCCAGCGGAGACAGATCCTACGAGCAGTACTTC.

J is TRBJ2-2 and V is TRBV7-3, with 10 nucleotides matching TRBD2. The CDR3 is made up of 15 amino acids. J gave up 6 bases and V 4 bases, and 5 bases lay outside the gene matches. In germline, CDR1 is SGHTA, CDR2 FQGTGA. The CDR3 sequence is CASSSSGGGPGELFF. CDR3 nucleotide sequence: TGTGCCAGCAGCTCTAGCGGGGGAGGCCCCGGGGAGCTGTTTTTT. Variable domain in full (rest from reference TRBV7-3 and TRBJ2-2): GAGVSQTPSNKVTEKGKYVELRCDPISGHTALYWYRQSLGQGPEFLIYFQGTGAADDSGLPNDRFFAVRPEGSVSTLKIQRTERGDSAVYLCASSSSGGGPGELFFGEGSRLTVL.

The sample holds one count of this clone. The V call is TRBV11-2, the J call TRBJ2-4, with 10 bases lining up with TRBD1. Germline CDR1 reads SGHAT; CDR2 reads FQNNGV. V was pared by 5 bases and J by 6 bases, with 4 bases of the junction left unmatched. The CDR3 length is 14 residues. The CDR3 bases are TGTGCCAGCAGCCCTCGGACAGGGGGAAACATTCAGTACTTC. Amino acid sequence: CASSPRTGGNIQYF.